The clone carrying this T cell receptor (beta chain) has at least ten counts. TCRdb re-derived calls from the RT-PCR reads in MiXCR, one entry per CDR3 protein. This table has 550,000 to 750,000 distinct CDR3 sequences, more than 13% appearing once. Trimming left V 4 bases short and J 3 bases short, with 15 bases between. Germline V gene data show CDR1 as MGHRA and CDR2 as YSYEKL. The CDR3 has 15 residues. The origin of this receptor is a female donor in good health, serving as a healthy control. Sequencing input: memory CD4+ T cells from blood. The V and J genes are TRBV4-1 and TRBJ1-2; a weak D match, TRBD1 (5 bases). The CDR3 DNA reads TGCGCCAGCAGCCCTGGAGCCCCGGGGGACTATGGCTACACCTTC. Protein product: CASSPGAPGDYGYTF.